This T cell receptor (beta chain) appears in the sequencing data of a study of T cells in Graves' hyperthyroidism and ophthalmopathy. This clonotype was picked up many times. Using RNA transcripts as the source, TCR beta CDR3 regions were amplified. First-round RT-PCR targeting the TCR CDR3 was performed with the HTBI primer set. TCRdb recomputed calls from the multiplex PCR reads with MiXCR, one row per CDR3 protein. Of hundreds of thousands of distinct CDR3 sequences in the sample, around a quarter were seen once. Uncontrolled infection, other autoimmune disease, pregnancy or lactation excluded patients. CDR1 is KGHSH and CDR2 is LQKENI in the germline V gene. This CDR3 spans 13 amino acids. V lost 2 bases and J lost 1, with 5 bases in between.

The chain joins TRBV18 to TRBJ1-1; no reliable D call. The TCR originated in a woman aged 30 to 39 with Graves' ophthalmopathy. The material sequenced was blood. In DNA form, the CDR3 reads TGTGCCAGCTCACCAGGATCGAACACTGAAGCTTTCTTT. Translated: CASSPGSNTEAFF.